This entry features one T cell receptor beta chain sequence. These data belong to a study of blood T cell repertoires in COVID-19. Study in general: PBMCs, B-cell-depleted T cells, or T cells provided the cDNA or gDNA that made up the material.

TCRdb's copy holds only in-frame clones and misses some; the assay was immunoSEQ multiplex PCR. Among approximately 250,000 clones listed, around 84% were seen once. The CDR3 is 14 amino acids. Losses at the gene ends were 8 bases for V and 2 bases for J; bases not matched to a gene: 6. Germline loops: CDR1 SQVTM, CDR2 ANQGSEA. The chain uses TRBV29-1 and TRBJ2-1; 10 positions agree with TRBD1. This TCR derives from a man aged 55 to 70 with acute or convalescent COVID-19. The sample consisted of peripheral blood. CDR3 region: CSSRDRGTYNEQFF. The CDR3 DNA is TGCAGCTCCCGGGACAGGGGCACCTACAATGAGCAGTTCTTC.